The 6 T cell receptor beta chains presented below share a single source sample, sequenced in a study of cytomegalovirus exposure and HLA in healthy donors (dated by TCRdb to 2016 to 2017). Library construction relied on the immunoSEQ multiplex PCR assay. For the multiplex PCR, a mixture combining 60 forward primers for TCR Vbeta segments and 13 reverse primers for TCR Jbeta segments was used. The immuneACCESS repertoire file appears here via TCRdb, limited to in-frame rearrangements. These files lack a portion of the clones; in checked studies, under half of the deficit traces to unresolved V genes, and the cause of the others is not known. The sample table records about 140,000 clones; around 68% of these occur just once. The leading ten clones occupy more than 9% of the sample. Sequencing was performed on PBMCs. These receptor sequences come from a man aged 25-45 years in good health and CMV-seropositive.

CDR3 residues: CASSLATPGVGTEAFF. The CDR3 bases are TGTGCCAGCAGCTTAGCTACCCCAGGGGTTGGCACTGAAGCTTTCTTT. The chain couples TRBV13 to TRBJ1-1; D possibly corresponds to TRBD1 (6 bases). The CDR3 spans 16 residues. Germline lookup yields CDR1 PRHDT and CDR2 FYEKMQ (reference sequence). Trimming shortened V by 1 base and J by 4 bases, and 16 bases separated the two germline ends. Full variable domain (remainder filled in from reference TRBV13 and TRBJ1-1): AAGVIQSPRHLIKEKRETATLKCYPIPRHDTVYWYQQGPGQDPQFLISFYEKMQSDKGSIPDRFSAQQFSDYHSELNMSSLELGDSALYFCASSLATPGVGTEAFFGQGTRLTVV.

This chain joins TRBV19 and TRBJ1-5; TRBD1 aligns across 7 bases. Per germline, CDR1 LNHDA and CDR2 SQIVND (reference sequence). The J segment lost 0 bases and the V segment lost 3 bases, leaving 8 bases of the junction unmatched. The CDR3 extends over 17 amino acids. The CDR3 loop is CASSISDRTYSNQPQHF. For the CDR3, the DNA is TGTGCCAGTAGTATCTCGGACAGGACATATAGCAATCAGCCCCAGCATTTT.

This clone occurred a few times. V gene TRBV5-1 combines with J gene TRBJ2-7; 11 nucleotides align to TRBD2. This CDR3 spans 15 amino acids. Germline V gene lookup returns CDR1 SGHRS and CDR2 YFSETQ. J was trimmed by 6 bases and V by 1 base; bases with no gene match: 6. The CDR3 reads CASSLTSGSSPEQYF. The CDR3 DNA is TGCGCCAGCAGCTTGACTAGCGGGAGTTCACCCGAGCAGTACTTC.

The chain links TRBV6-1 to TRBJ1-5; no clear D. The germline CDR1 and CDR2 sequences are MNHNS and SASEGT. CDR3 length: 15 amino acids. With 4 bases removed from V and 3 bases from J, the gap between germline ends came to 13 bases. Here the CDR3 DNA reads TGTGCCAGCAGTGCCCCTAGTTTATACAATCAGCCCCAGCATTTT. Translation gives CASSAPSLYNQPQHF.

The chain employs TRBV15 and TRBJ2-5; D perhaps matches TRBD1 (6 bases). CDR3 length equals 14 residues. CDR1 and CDR2 from the germline V gene are LNHNV and YYDKDF (reference sequence). Deletions cut 2 bases from V and 2 bases from J, with 9 bases between. The CDR3: CATSRRGGQETQYF. CDR3 coding DNA: TGTGCCACCAGCAGAAGAGGGGGTCAAGAGACCCAGTACTTC.

The V call is TRBV10-1, the J call TRBJ1-1, with D possibly TRBD1 on 5 matching bases. From germline, CDR1 is WNHNN and CDR2 SYGVQD (reference sequence). This CDR3 has 13 residues. V was cut by 2 bases and J by 4 bases, with 8 bases left in between. CDR3 loop: CASSETGPTEAFF. Written as DNA, the CDR3 is TGCGCCAGCAGTGAGACAGGACCCACTGAAGCTTTCTTT.